This T cell receptor (beta chain) was retrieved from a study of cytomegalovirus exposure and HLA in healthy donors. Overall study: The same platform was used for the 95 to 150 validation repertoires and the 600 to 700 first-cohort repertoires, a later analysis reported.

With 4 bases clipped from V and 3 bases from J, the junction kept 4 bases outside the gene matches. Germline CDR1 SGHVS, CDR2 FNYEAQ. This CDR3 is 15 amino acids long. The count of this clone is one. The antigen is not known. Study-wide findings and caveats: The authors enumerated 180 or so TCR beta chains as linked to cytomegalovirus. CMV antigen specificity was confirmed in vitro for three CMV-associated chains.

Only in-frame clones appear in the TCRdb table, and some are missing; sequencing was by immunoSEQ multiplex PCR. Of 20,000 to 25,000 clones in the sample, about 97% are singletons; the top ten hold roughly a tenth. The sequencing input was PBMCs. The source is a man aged 25-45 years in good health and CMV-seropositive. J is TRBJ2-5 and V is TRBV7-6, with 11 bases aligning to TRBD2. The CDR3 protein is CASSSTSGTKETQYF. CDR3 DNA sequence: TGTGCCAGCAGCTCGACTAGCGGGACTAAAGAGACCCAGTACTTC.